Sequencing of this T cell receptor beta chain was carried out in a study of T-cell memory formation after mild COVID-19. Regarding the study as a whole: From day 15 to 85, contracting clones were balanced between CD4 and CD8, whereas later expanders leaned toward CD4+. Certain responding clones were present in pre-infection memory, suggesting participation of cross-reactive memory. A second wave of clones peaked on day 37, and their SARS-CoV-2 specificity went unconfirmed.

This CDR3 spans 14 amino acids. CDR1 is MNHEY, CDR2 SMNVEV, per germline (reference sequence). Losses at the gene ends were 8 bases for V and 4 bases for J; bases not matched to a gene: 4. Via MiXCR, TCRdb re-called the 5' RACE reads, giving one row per CDR3 protein. This sample carries roughly 48,000 distinct CDR3 sequences, roughly a quarter of them seen once, and the ten largest clones take about 45%. With respect to this clonotype: Its antigen is unknown.

Sequencing used PBMCs or a T cell subset sorted from them (not recorded which). This receptor was taken from a man in his late teens or twenties who had mild COVID-19 (a few samples of this study predate the infection). Cell type and time point are not known. The chain links TRBV27 to TRBJ2-1, with 11 bases lining up with TRBD1. The DNA of the CDR3 is TGTGCCAGCTGGACAGGGGGCCTGTACAATGAGCAGTTCTTC. This codes for CASWTGGLYNEQFF.